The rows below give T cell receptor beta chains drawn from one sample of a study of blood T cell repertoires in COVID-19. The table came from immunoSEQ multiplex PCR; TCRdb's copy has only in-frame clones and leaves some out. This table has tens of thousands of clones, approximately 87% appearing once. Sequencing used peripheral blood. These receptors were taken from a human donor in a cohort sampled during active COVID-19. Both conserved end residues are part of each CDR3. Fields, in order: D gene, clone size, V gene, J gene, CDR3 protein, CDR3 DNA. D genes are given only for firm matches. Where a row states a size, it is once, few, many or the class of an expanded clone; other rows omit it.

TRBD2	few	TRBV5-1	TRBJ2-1	CASSGGLDPFF	TGCGCCAGCAGCGGAGGACTAGATCCGTTCTTC
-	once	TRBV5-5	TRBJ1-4	CASSFPDSEKLFF	TGTGCCAGCAGCTTCCCGGACAGCGAAAAACTGTTTTTT
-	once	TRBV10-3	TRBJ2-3	CAISESRESTDTQYF	TGTGCCATCAGTGAGTCGCGGGAATCCACAGATACGCAGTATTTT
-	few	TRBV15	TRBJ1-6	CATSRDAGSSSPLHF	TGTGCCACCAGCAGAGACGCAGGGTCGAGCTCGCCCCTCCACTTT
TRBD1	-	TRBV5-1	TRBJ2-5	CASSRQGDEETQYF	TGCGCCAGCAGCCGACAGGGGGATGAAGAGACCCAGTACTTC
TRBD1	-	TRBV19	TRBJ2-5	CASSQQGNFQETQYF	TGTGCCAGTAGCCAACAGGGGAATTTTCAAGAGACCCAGTACTTC
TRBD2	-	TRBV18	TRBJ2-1	CASSPPLRLAGEFDEQFF	TGTGCCAGCTCACCACCTCTTCGACTAGCGGGAGAATTCGATGAGCAGTTCTTC
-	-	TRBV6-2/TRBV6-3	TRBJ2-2	CASSYGQVNTGELFF	TGTGCCAGCAGTTACGGGCAGGTGAACACCGGGGAGCTGTTTTTT
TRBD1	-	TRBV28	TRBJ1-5	CASSGGKGARSNQPQHF	TGTGCCAGCAGTGGAGGGAAGGGGGCGCGAAGCAATCAGCCCCAGCATTTT
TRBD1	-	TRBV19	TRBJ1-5	CASTAGTGAQPQHF	TGTGCCAGTACTGCCGGGACAGGGGCCCAGCCCCAGCATTTT
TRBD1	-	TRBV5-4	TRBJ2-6	CASSAGTDRSGANVLTF	TGTGCCAGCAGCGCCGGGACAGATCGCTCTGGGGCCAACGTCCTGACTTTC
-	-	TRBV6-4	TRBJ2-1	CASSTEQGASYNEQFF	TGTGCCAGCAGTACGGAACAGGGTGCCTCCTACAATGAGCAGTTCTTC
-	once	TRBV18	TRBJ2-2	CASSPPWPPGELFF	TGTGCCAGCTCACCACCCTGGCCGCCCGGGGAGCTGTTTTTT
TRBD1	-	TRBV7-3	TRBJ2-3	CASSLQGARTDTQYF	TGTGCCAGCAGCTTACAGGGGGCTCGAACAGATACGCAGTATTTT
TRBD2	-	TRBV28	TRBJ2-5	CASTNPGTSDQETQYF	TGTGCCAGCACGAATCCCGGGACTAGCGACCAAGAGACCCAGTACTTC
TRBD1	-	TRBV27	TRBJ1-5	CASARGQGALFNQPQHF	TGTGCCAGCGCTAGGGGACAGGGGGCCTTATTCAATCAGCCCCAGCATTTT
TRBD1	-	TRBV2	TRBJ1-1	CASMRDRGQVNTEAFF	TGTGCCAGCATGCGGGACAGGGGGCAGGTGAACACTGAAGCTTTCTTT
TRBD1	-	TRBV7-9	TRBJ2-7	CASSGTGGPPYEQYF	TGTGCCAGCAGCGGGACAGGGGGCCCCCCCTACGAGCAGTACTTC
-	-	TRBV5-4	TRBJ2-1	CASSRHSSLENEQFF	TGTGCCAGCAGCCGTCATAGTAGTTTGGAGAATGAGCAGTTCTTC
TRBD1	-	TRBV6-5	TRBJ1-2	CASSYSGQGGSGYTF	TGTGCCAGCAGTTACTCCGGACAGGGCGGGTCTGGCTACACCTTC
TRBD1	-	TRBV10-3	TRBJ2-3	CAISEGDRGQDTQYF	TGTGCCATCAGTGAGGGGGACAGGGGGCAAGATACGCAGTATTTT
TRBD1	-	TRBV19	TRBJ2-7	CASSPGQGAYEQYF	TGTGCCAGTAGTCCGGGACAGGGGGCCTACGAGCAGTACTTC
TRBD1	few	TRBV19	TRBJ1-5	CASSNSGQGSSNQPQHF	TGTGCCAGTAGTAACAGTGGACAGGGGAGTAGCAATCAGCCCCAGCATTTT
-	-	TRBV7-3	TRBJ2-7	CASSPQGGYEQYF	TGTGCCAGCAGCCCACAGGGGGGGTACGAGCAGTACTTC
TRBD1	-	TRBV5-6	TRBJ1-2	CASSLDPDRAYYGYTF	TGTGCCAGCAGCTTGGATCCAGACAGGGCTTACTATGGCTACACCTTC
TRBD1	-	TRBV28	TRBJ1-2	CASSFSVGQGAYGYTF	TGTGCCAGCAGTTTTTCCGTGGGACAGGGTGCCTATGGCTACACCTTC